These T cell receptor beta chains were read from a single sample in a study of cytomegalovirus exposure and HLA in healthy donors. Assay used: immunoSEQ multiplex PCR; TCRdb lists only in-frame clones, some missing. Of about 140,000 clones detected, around 83% appear once; the ten largest clones hold over 1%. The source material was PBMCs. Receptors were obtained from a male donor in good health and CMV-seropositive. Both conserved end residues are part of each CDR3. D genes are given only for firm matches. The size of a clone is reported for some rows only, either as once, few or many, or as a class for expanded clones.

v_call	d_call	clone_size	j_call	cdr3_nt	cdr3_aa
TRBV6-1	NA	few	TRBJ2-3	TGTGCCAGCAGTGAATACCGGGCGGGGACAGATACGCAGTATTTT	CASSEYRAGTDTQYF
TRBV19	TRBD2	NA	TRBJ2-7	TGTGCCAGTAGGTGCCTAGCGGGAGGGTTCTACGAGCAGTACTTC	CASRCLAGGFYEQYF
TRBV6-5	TRBD2	NA	TRBJ2-3	TGTGCCAGCAGTTACTCCCTAGCGGGATCTTCAGATACGCAGTATTTT	CASSYSLAGSSDTQYF
TRBV27	NA	few	TRBJ2-7	TGTGCCAGCAGTTTATACTCCTCCTCCGAGCAGTACTTC	CASSLYSSSEQYF
TRBV6-5	NA	NA	TRBJ1-4	TGTGCCAGCAGTTACCGTTATAATGAAAAACTGTTTTTT	CASSYRYNEKLFF
TRBV7-3	TRBD2	NA	TRBJ2-2	TGTGCCAGCAGATCAAGCGGGAACACCGGGGAGCTGCTTTTT	CASRSSGNTGELLF
TRBV27	NA	NA	TRBJ1-1	TGTGCCAGCAGTCCGGGACTTTGGGACACTGAAGCTTTCTTT	CASSPGLWDTEAFF
TRBV5-1	NA	NA	TRBJ1-4	TGCGCCAGCAGCTTCGCCGGGGGAACCGCAACTAATGAAAAACTGTTTTTT	CASSFAGGTATNEKLFF
TRBV11-2	NA	NA	TRBJ2-7	TGTGCCAGCAGCCCCCAGTTTCTCTACGAGCAGTACTTC	CASSPQFLYEQYF
TRBV20-1	TRBD2	once	TRBJ2-5	TGCAGTGCCCTCCTGGCGGGGGAGCAGTACTTC	CSALLAGEQYF
TRBV30	NA	once	TRBJ2-7	TGTGCCTGGAGTGCTCACCTGAAGCCCTTAGCGGTATACTCCTACGAGCAGTACTTC	CAWSAHLKPLAVYSYEQYF
TRBV2	TRBD2	NA	TRBJ2-7	TGTGCCAGCAGTGAACGGACTAGCGGCTACGAGCAGTACTTC	CASSERTSGYEQYF
TRBV5-1	NA	NA	TRBJ2-1	TGCGCCAGCAGCACGGACATCACCTCCTACAATGAGCAGTTCTTC	CASSTDITSYNEQFF
TRBV6-5	TRBD1	NA	TRBJ1-2	TGTGCCAGCAGGGGGGACAGATTCTTTTATGGCTACACCTTC	CASRGDRFFYGYTF
TRBV7-8	NA	NA	TRBJ1-1	TGTGCCAGCAGCTTAGGTCAGAAAAACCATGAAGCTTTCTTT	CASSLGQKNHEAFF
TRBV9	TRBD2	NA	TRBJ2-7	TGTGCCAGCAGCGTAGAGGGAGGGGCGGGCTACGAGCAGTACTTC	CASSVEGGAGYEQYF
TRBV6-1	TRBD2	NA	TRBJ2-1	TGTGCCAGCAGTGCCTGGCGGGCTAGCGGGGGGAAAAACAATGAGCAGTTCTTC	CASSAWRASGGKNNEQFF
TRBV7-2	TRBD1	NA	TRBJ2-7	TGTGCCAGCAGCCTCCGGACAGGGAGCTCCTACGAGCAGTACTTC	CASSLRTGSSYEQYF
TRBV19	TRBD1	few	TRBJ1-4	TGTGCCAGTATATCACAGGGGAGAAAACTGTTTTTT	CASISQGRKLFF
TRBV19	TRBD2	NA	TRBJ2-1	TGTGCCAGTAGTATAGCTATCGGGACTAGCGGGGACCATGAGCAGTTCTTC	CASSIAIGTSGDHEQFF
TRBV18	TRBD1	NA	TRBJ1-1	TGTGCCAGCTCCGGGGACAGGGCCACTGAAGCTTTCTTT	CASSGDRATEAFF
TRBV11-2	NA	NA	TRBJ1-5	TGTGCCAGCAGCTTAGCAGGGGATCAGCCCCAGCATTTT	CASSLAGDQPQHF
TRBV27	NA	NA	TRBJ2-7	TGTGCCAGCAGGGACAACTCCTACGAGCAGTACTTC	CASRDNSYEQYF
TRBV19	TRBD1	NA	TRBJ2-7	TGTGCCAGTAGTCTAACGACAGGGTTCTTCTACGAGCAGTACTTC	CASSLTTGFFYEQYF
TRBV13	TRBD1	NA	TRBJ2-7	TGTGCCAGCAGCCCCCGGACAGGGACCTCCTACGAGCAGTACTTC	CASSPRTGTSYEQYF
TRBV28	TRBD1	once	TRBJ1-3	TGTGCCAGCAGTGGGACAGGGGGCTGGGGAAACACCATATATTTT	CASSGTGGWGNTIYF
TRBV4-1	TRBD1	NA	TRBJ2-7	TGCGCCAGCAGCCAGTCCGGGACAGGGGCCTCCGAGCAGTACTTC	CASSQSGTGASEQYF
TRBV4-1	NA	NA	TRBJ1-2	TGCGCCAGCAGCCAAGGAGGATATTCTAACTATGGCTACACCTTC	CASSQGGYSNYGYTF
TRBV7-3	NA	NA	TRBJ2-5	TGTGCCAGCAGCTTGGGACACATGAGTGGCCAAGAGACCCAGTACTTC	CASSLGHMSGQETQYF
TRBV11-2	NA	NA	TRBJ1-4	TGTGCCAGCAGCTTAAACTCGGCGGTAACTAATGAAAAACTGTTTTTT	CASSLNSAVTNEKLFF
TRBV19	NA	NA	TRBJ1-5	TGTGCCAGTAGTACCCCGTGGGGGGGGGCCTGGCAGCCCCAGCATTTT	CASSTPWGGAWQPQHF
TRBV28	NA	few	TRBJ2-7	TGTGCCAGCGTCCACAGCTCCTCCTACGAGCAGTACTTC	CASVHSSSYEQYF
TRBV5-1	NA	NA	TRBJ1-5	TGCGCCAGCAGCTTGGAGGCGGATCAGCCCCAGCATTTT	CASSLEADQPQHF
TRBV9	TRBD1	NA	TRBJ2-7	TGTGCCAGCAGCGGTCGACAGGGGTCCGATTCCTACGAGCAGTACTTC	CASSGRQGSDSYEQYF
TRBV6-1	TRBD1	few	TRBJ1-4	TGTGCCAGCAGTGATGGACAGGGGGTTCGCACTAATGAAAAACTGTTTTTT	CASSDGQGVRTNEKLFF
TRBV13	TRBD1	NA	TRBJ1-4	TGTGCCAGCAGCCAAGACAGGGGTCATGAAAAACTGTTTTTT	CASSQDRGHEKLFF
TRBV13	TRBD1	NA	TRBJ1-4	TGTGCCAGCAGCTCAACAGGGGGCTCTAGCCTTAATGAAAAACTGTTTTTT	CASSSTGGSSLNEKLFF
TRBV13	NA	NA	TRBJ2-7	TGTGCCAGCAGCATCGACAGGGGAGGGACCTACGAGCAGTACTTC	CASSIDRGGTYEQYF
TRBV28	TRBD1	NA	TRBJ2-1	TGTGCCAGCAGAACGACAGGGCATCAGCCTTACAATGAGCAGTTCTTC	CASRTTGHQPYNEQFF
TRBV9	TRBD2	NA	TRBJ2-5	TGTGCCAGCAGCGTACTAGCGGGAAGGTCAGAGACCCAGTACTTC	CASSVLAGRSETQYF
TRBV19	NA	NA	TRBJ2-4	TGTGCCAGTAGTGTCTCGGGACTGGGGAAGGGTTTAGCCAAAAACATTCAGTACTTC	CASSVSGLGKGLAKNIQYF
TRBV7-3	TRBD2	NA	TRBJ2-3	TGTGCCAGCAGCGCTAGCGGGGGGGCGACAGATACGCAGTATTTT	CASSASGGATDTQYF
TRBV18	NA	few	TRBJ2-7	TGTGCCAGCTCACCAGTCGCTAGCCTGAACGAGCAGTACTTC	CASSPVASLNEQYF
TRBV7-9	NA	NA	TRBJ1-1	TGTGCCAGCAGCTTAGAGCGGATGAACACTGAAGCTTTCTTT	CASSLERMNTEAFF
TRBV6-1	NA	NA	TRBJ2-7	TGTGCCAGCAGTGCTACCCGGGGGGCTGGCTACGAGCAGTACTTC	CASSATRGAGYEQYF
TRBV7-3	NA	NA	TRBJ1-6	TGTGCCAGCAGCTTAACTGCGACTGATAATTCACCCCTCCACTTT	CASSLTATDNSPLHF
TRBV27	NA	NA	TRBJ2-7	TGTGCCAGCAGTCCCTCTGCGGGGTGGGGTCACGAGCAGTACTTC	CASSPSAGWGHEQYF
TRBV13	NA	NA	TRBJ1-1	TGTGCCAGCAGCTTAGTCAGGGCCATAACCCAAATGAACACTGAAGCTTTCTTT	CASSLVRAITQMNTEAFF
TRBV5-8	NA	NA	TRBJ2-7	TGTGCCAGCAGCCCCTATCCTAGCGCCAATTTCTACGAGCAGTACTTC	CASSPYPSANFYEQYF
TRBV5-1	TRBD2	NA	TRBJ2-5	TGCGCCAGCAGCACGGGACTAGCGGGGCGCCTAGGGGAGACCCAGTACTTC	CASSTGLAGRLGETQYF